The 9 T cell receptor beta chains listed next were all sequenced from one sample in a study of molecular identifiers for immune sequencing clone quantification. Each CDR3 protein is one row after TCRdb ran MiXCR on the PCR reads. The sample shows roughly 320,000 distinct CDR3 sequences, 24% of them seen only once. Source material: naive CD8+ T cells from blood, with Jurkat cell RNA spiked in. Subset here: FACS-sorted CD8+CD4-CCR7+CD45RA+ naive T cells. The receptor source for this set is a human donor in good health. Some libraries in this study had Jurkat cell RNA spiked in.

Only a few counts were recorded for this clonotype. The junction departs from the called germline gene at one end, perhaps through a read error. The rearrangement joins TRBV11-2 to TRBJ1-1; D is ambiguous. CDR3 length: 13 amino acids. Germline values: CDR1 SGHAT, CDR2 FQNNGV. The CDR3 region has the DNA TGTGCCAGCAGCGTAGATCCAGGCCTTGAAGCTTTCTTT. Translation gives CASSVDPGLEAFF. Full variable domain (missing parts from reference TRBV11-2 and TRBJ1-1): EAGVAQSPRYKIIEKRQSVAFWCNPISGHATLYWYQQILGQGPKLLIQFQNNGVVDDSQLPKDRFSAERLKGVDSTLKIQPAKLEDSAVYLCASSVDPGLEAFFGQGTRLTVV.

The chain couples TRBV6-1 to TRBJ1-1; possible D gene TRBD1, 5 bases. Germline CDR1 MNHNS, CDR2 SASEGT. Trimming took 7 bases from V and 6 from J, leaving 15 bases between them. The CDR3 sequence is 13 residues long. CDR3 loop: CASTEGTHPEAFF. Written as DNA, the CDR3 is TGTGCCAGCACTGAGGGGACGCACCCTGAAGCTTTCTTT.

This clonotype was seen a few times. The chain links TRBV6-5 to TRBJ2-7; D remains unclear. This CDR3 has 14 amino acids. The V gene's germline CDR1 is MNHEY and CDR2 SVGAGI. V was cut by 6 bases and J by 6 bases, with 18 bases left in between. DNA for the CDR3: TGTGCCAGCAGAAATGTTCCGGGCCCCTTCGAGCAGTACTTC. Its translation is CASRNVPGPFEQYF.

Written as DNA, the CDR3 is TGTGCCAGCAGTTTATTAGGGAACAATCAGCCCCAGCATTTT. It specifies CASSLLGNNQPQHF. The V gene is TRBV27, the J gene TRBJ1-5; D unclear. The CDR3 contains 14 residues. Trimming left V 1 base short and J 3 bases short, with 7 bases between. Looked up from germline, CDR1 is MNHEY and CDR2 is SMNVEV (reference sequence).

V is TRBV6-1 and J is TRBJ2-3, with D possibly matching TRBD1 (6 bases). This CDR3 has 17 residues. Trimming stripped 5 bases from V and 0 bases from J, with 18 bases between. In germline, CDR1 is MNHNS, CDR2 SASEGT. CDR3 coding DNA: TGTGCCAGCAGTTATGCCCCGGGCAGGGGTAGCACAGATACGCAGTATTTT. Protein product: CASSYAPGRGSTDTQYF.

As concerns this clonotype: The junction does not match germline at one end; this may be a read error. The gene calls are TRBV2 and TRBJ1-5; TRBD1 matches at 9 bases. The germline V gene has CDR1 SNHLY and CDR2 FYNNEI. The CDR3 is made up of 19 amino acids. CDR3 coding DNA: TGTCCCAGCAGTGAAGGGACAGGGTATTTTAGGGGAACCAATCAGCCCCAGCATTTT. It codes for CPSSEGTGYFRGTNQPQHF.

This clonotype was found many times. The genes are TRBV28 and TRBJ2-7; no firm D call. This CDR3 spans 13 amino acids. V lost 3 bases to trimming and J lost 0 bases, with 6 bases between them. Germline V gives CDR1 MDHEN, CDR2 SYDVKM. The CDR3 DNA reads TGTGCCAGCAGTTTGTTCAACTCCTACGAGCAGTACTTC. Its translation is CASSLFNSYEQYF.

Comments on this clonotype: A much larger clone lies one base from this, so it may be a read error. The chain recombines TRBV7-6 with TRBJ2-5, with 9 nucleotides matching TRBD2. CDR3 length: 16 residues. Per the germline V gene, CDR1 is SGHVS and CDR2 is FNYEAQ. The CDR3 is CASGFEAGGVLGTQYF. The CDR3 nucleotides are TGTGCCAGCGGCTTTGAGGCGGGAGGGGTCCTCGGGACCCAGTACTTC.

This clonotype was detected many times. V and J are TRBV7-3 and TRBJ2-5; D call uncertain. CDR3 length equals 13 residues. Germline V gives CDR1 SGHTA, CDR2 FQGTGA. Between the trimmed V and J ends, which lost 3 bases and 2 bases, there was a span of 7 bases. The CDR3 reads CASSFGFQETQYF. The CDR3 DNA sequence: TGTGCCAGCAGCTTCGGGTTTCAAGAGACCCAGTACTTC.